The table lists the clone carrying this T cell receptor beta chain with many counts. Its specificity is not known. This entry belongs to a study of T cells after yellow fever vaccination. General study points: CD4 and CD8 compartments shared a small share of clonotypes. Subsequent to the booster, the majority of primary-vaccination clones reappeared (around 97% CD4, 88% CD8). Though weaker, the secondary response peaked faster, on day 5 versus 15. Contamination by abundant bulk-population clonotypes could be present in FACS-sorted repertoires.

TCRdb reprocessed the 5' RACE reads via MiXCR and lists one record per CDR3 protein. The table records some 110,000 distinct CDR3 sequences, more than 6% of them present only once. The CDR3 extends over 15 amino acids. V was clipped by 0 bases and J by 0 bases, with 9 bases between them. The germline V gene has CDR1 DFQATT and CDR2 SNEGSKA (reference sequence). The sequences come from CD4+ T cells sorted from PBMCs, collected more than 8 days after the first yellow fever vaccination. The V gene is TRBV20-1, the J gene TRBJ2-4; D unclear. This TCR was recovered from a man aged 18 to 30 who received the YFV17D yellow fever vaccine. DNA of the CDR3: TGCAGTGCTAGAGATAGTGCCGAAGCCAAAAACATTCAGTACTTC. Amino acids: CSARDSAEAKNIQYF.